Sequencing of this T cell receptor beta chain was carried out in a study of T-cell reconstitution after alpha-beta-depleted transplantation in children. Unique molecular identifiers featured in how the TCRbeta library was prepared. Each CDR3 protein is one row after TCRdb ran MiXCR on the PCR reads. The sample shows under 250,000 distinct CDR3 sequences, roughly 18% of them seen only once. The length of the CDR3 is 14 residues. V was trimmed by 1 base and J by 8 bases, leaving 12 bases between them. This clonotype was seen only a few times. Its specificity is not known. Whole-study results and caveats: Where alpha-beta T cells came from about two months after transplant was reportedly several hundred expanded graft clones. Some patients' high day-60 TCRbeta diversity was attributed to recipient cells surviving conditioning.

The receptor's source is a male patient under 10 years old who had a stem cell transplant for acute lymphoblastic leukemia, so the T cells may come from the graft donor. The sample in question was PBMCs, mostly from graft donor cells, obtained 360 days after TCRalphabeta/CD19-depleted stem cell transplant. The genes are TRBV12-3 or TRBV12-4 and TRBJ2-1, with D unclear. CDR3: CASSLEWGRHEQFF. DNA for the CDR3: TGTGCCAGCAGTTTAGAGTGGGGTCGGCATGAGCAGTTCTTC.